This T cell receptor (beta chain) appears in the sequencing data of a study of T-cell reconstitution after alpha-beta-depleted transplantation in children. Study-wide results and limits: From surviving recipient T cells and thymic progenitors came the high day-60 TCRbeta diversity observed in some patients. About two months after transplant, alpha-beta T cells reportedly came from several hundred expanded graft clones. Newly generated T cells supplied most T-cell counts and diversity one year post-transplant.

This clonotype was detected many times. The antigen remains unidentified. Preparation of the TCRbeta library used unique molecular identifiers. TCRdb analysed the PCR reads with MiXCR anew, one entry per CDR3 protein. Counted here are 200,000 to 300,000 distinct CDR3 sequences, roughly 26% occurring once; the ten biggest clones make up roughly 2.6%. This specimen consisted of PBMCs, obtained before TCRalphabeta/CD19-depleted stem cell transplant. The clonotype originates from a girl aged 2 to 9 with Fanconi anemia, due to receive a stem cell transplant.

The CDR3 is CSAGTSSYNEQFF. The CDR3 bases are TGCAGTGCTGGGACTAGTTCCTACAATGAGCAGTTCTTC. This chain connects TRBV20-1 to TRBJ2-1; the match to TRBD2 covers 8 bases. V lost 5 bases to trimming and J lost 1 base; unmatched junction nucleotides: 1. CDR1 and CDR2 from the germline V gene are DFQATT and SNEGSKA (reference sequence). There are 13 residues in the CDR3.